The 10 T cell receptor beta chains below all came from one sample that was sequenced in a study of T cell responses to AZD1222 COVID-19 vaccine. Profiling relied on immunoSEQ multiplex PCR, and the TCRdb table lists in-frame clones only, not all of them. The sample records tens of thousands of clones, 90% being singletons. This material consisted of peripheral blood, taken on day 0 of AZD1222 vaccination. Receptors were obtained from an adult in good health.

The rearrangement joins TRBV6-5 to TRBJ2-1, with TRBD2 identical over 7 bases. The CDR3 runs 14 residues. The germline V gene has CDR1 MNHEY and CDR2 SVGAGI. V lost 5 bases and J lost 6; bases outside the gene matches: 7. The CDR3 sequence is CASSPGPGGNEQFF. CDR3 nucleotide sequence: TGTGCCAGCAGTCCAGGGCCGGGGGGCAATGAGCAGTTCTTC.

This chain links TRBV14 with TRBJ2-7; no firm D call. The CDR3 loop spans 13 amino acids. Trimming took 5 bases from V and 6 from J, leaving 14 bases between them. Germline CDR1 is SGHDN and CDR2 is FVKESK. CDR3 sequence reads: CASSITGTSEQYF. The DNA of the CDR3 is TGTGCCAGCAGCATCACTGGCACATCCGAGCAGTACTTC.

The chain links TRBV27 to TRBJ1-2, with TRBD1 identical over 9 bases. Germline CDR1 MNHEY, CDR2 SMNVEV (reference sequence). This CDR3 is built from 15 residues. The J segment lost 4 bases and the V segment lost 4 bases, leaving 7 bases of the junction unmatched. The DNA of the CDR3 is TGTGCCAGCAGTTCTATACAGGGGGCGAGCTATGGCTACACCTTC. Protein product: CASSSIQGASYGYTF.

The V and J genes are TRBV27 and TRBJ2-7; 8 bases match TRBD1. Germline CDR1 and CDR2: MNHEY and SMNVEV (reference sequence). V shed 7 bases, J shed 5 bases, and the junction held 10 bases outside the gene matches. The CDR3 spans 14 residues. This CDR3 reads CASTPGQAIDEQYF. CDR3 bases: TGTGCCAGCACACCGGGACAGGCTATCGACGAGCAGTACTTC.

CDR3 nucleotides: TGCGCCAGCAACCGGGACCCTGGGAATTCACCCCTCCACTTT. Translated, it gives CASNRDPGNSPLHF. This sequence joins TRBV10-2 and TRBJ1-6; D is perhaps TRBD1 (5 bases). Germline CDR1 and CDR2: WSHSY and SAAADI. The CDR3 loop spans 14 amino acids. Trimming left V 7 bases short and J 7 bases short, with 14 bases between.

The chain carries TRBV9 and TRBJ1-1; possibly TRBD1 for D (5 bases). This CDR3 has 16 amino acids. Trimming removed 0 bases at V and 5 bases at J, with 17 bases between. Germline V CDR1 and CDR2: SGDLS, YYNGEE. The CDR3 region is CASSVGLGAGGTEAFF. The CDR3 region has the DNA TGTGCCAGCAGCGTAGGTTTAGGGGCAGGTGGAACTGAAGCTTTCTTT.

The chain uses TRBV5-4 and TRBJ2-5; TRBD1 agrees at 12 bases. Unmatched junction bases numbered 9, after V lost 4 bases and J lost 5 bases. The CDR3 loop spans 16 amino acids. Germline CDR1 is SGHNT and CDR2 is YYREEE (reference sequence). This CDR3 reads CASSNRGQGARETQYF. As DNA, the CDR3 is TGTGCCAGCAGCAACCGGGGACAGGGGGCCCGGGAGACCCAGTACTTC.

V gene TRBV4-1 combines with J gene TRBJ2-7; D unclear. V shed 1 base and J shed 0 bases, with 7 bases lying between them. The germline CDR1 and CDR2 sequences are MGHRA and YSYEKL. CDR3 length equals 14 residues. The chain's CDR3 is CASSQVISSYEQYF. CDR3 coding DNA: TGCGCCAGCAGCCAAGTCATCAGCTCCTACGAGCAGTACTTC.

The CDR3 DNA sequence: TGCAGCGTTGGGAGGAACAATGAGCAGTTCTTC. It codes for CSVGRNNEQFF. The gene calls are TRBV29-1 and TRBJ2-1; the D gene is possibly TRBD2 (5 bases). Germline V lookup: CDR1 SQVTM, CDR2 ANQGSEA. V was clipped by 4 bases and J by 5 bases, with 6 bases between them. The CDR3 has 11 amino acids.

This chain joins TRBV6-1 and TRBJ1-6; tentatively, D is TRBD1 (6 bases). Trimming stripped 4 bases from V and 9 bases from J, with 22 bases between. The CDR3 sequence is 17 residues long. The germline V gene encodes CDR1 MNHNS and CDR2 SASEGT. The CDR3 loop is CASSGTGADSPSSPLHF. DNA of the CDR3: TGTGCCAGCAGTGGAACCGGGGCGGACAGCCCTAGTTCACCCCTCCACTTT.